This T cell receptor (beta chain) was sequenced for a study of cytomegalovirus exposure and HLA in healthy donors. Turning to the study itself: The approximately 710 first-cohort repertoires and the approximately 110 validation repertoires shared the same platform, a later analysis reported.

This clone was recorded only once. Its antigen is not identified. The study, taken as a whole, reports: It was reportedly the case that the classifier diagnosed cytomegalovirus status with high specificity and sensitivity. Among the CMV-associated chains, three were confirmed in vitro as specific for CMV antigens.

The protocol was immunoSEQ multiplex PCR, while the TCRdb copy is restricted to in-frame clones and leaves out a portion. The sample lists a few hundred thousand clones; about 90% were seen once. The CDR3 extends over 12 amino acids. Germline V gene lookup returns CDR1 GTSNPN and CDR2 SVGIG (reference sequence). V shed 5 bases and J shed 5 bases, with 12 bases lying between them. This clonotype originated in a man between 18 and 29 years old in good health and CMV-seropositive. Input material: PBMCs. This chain uses TRBV30 with TRBJ2-5; D gene uncertain. CDR3 nucleotides: TGTGCCTGGGGTTCGAAGAGGGAGACCCAGTACTTC. The encoded protein is CAWGSKRETQYF.